Sequencing of this T cell receptor (beta chain) was carried out in a study of blood T cell repertoires in COVID-19. Study details: Nucleic acid was either cDNA or gDNA, and it came from T cells, B-cell-depleted T cells, or PBMCs.

CDR1 is SNHLY, CDR2 FYNNEI, per germline. This CDR3 spans 13 amino acids. V lost 2 bases, J lost 4 bases, and 8 bases lay in between. TCRdb's copy holds only in-frame clones and misses some; the assay was immunoSEQ multiplex PCR. The sample carries about 180,000 clones, more than 75% recorded once. Participants were placed into cohorts based on the clinical history they reported. As for this clone: In the same sample, other DNA sequences code for this CDR3.

This chain connects TRBV2 to TRBJ1-2, with a possible D match to TRBD1 (6 bases). The sequenced material came from PBMCs or T cells enriched from blood (not recorded which). This receptor was obtained from a human donor with acute COVID-19. The donor label of this sample is uncertain. The CDR3 DNA is TGTGCCAGCAGTGAACGACAGGTCTATGGCTACACCTTC. Translated, it gives CASSERQVYGYTF.